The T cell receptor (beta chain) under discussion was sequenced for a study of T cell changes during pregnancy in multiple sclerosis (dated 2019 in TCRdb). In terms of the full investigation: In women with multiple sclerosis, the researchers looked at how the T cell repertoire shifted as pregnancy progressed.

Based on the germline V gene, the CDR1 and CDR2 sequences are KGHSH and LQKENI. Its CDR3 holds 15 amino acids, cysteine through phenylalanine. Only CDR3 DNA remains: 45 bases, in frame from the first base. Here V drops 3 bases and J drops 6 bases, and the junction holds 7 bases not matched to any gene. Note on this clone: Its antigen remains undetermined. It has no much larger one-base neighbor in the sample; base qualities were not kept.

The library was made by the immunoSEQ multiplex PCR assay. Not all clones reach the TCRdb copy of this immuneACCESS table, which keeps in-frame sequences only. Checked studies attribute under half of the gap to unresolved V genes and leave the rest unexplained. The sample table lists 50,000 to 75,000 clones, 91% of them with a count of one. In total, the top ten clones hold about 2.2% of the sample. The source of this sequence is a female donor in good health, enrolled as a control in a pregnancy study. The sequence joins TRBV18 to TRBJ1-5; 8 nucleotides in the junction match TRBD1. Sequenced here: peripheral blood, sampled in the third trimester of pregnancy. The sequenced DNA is TGTGCCAGCTCACCGGACAGGGTGGGGATTCAGCCCCAGCATTTT. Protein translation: CASSPDRVGIQPQHF.